These 30 T cell receptor beta chains share one sample of origin, sequenced in a study of blood T cell repertoires in COVID-19. Measured with immunoSEQ multiplex PCR; TCRdb has only the in-frame clones, and not every one. This table holds 50,000 to 60,000 clones, about 87% found once. The sample was peripheral blood. The source is a man in his forties or fifties with COVID-19, enrolled during active disease.

The chain is built from TRBV6-6 and TRBJ1-1, with 8 bases that match TRBD1. The V segment lost 5 bases and the J segment 5 bases; nucleotides outside the gene matches: 4. The CDR3 totals 13 residues. Germline assignment: CDR1 MNHNY and CDR2 SVGAGI (reference sequence). The CDR3: CASSDRGGTEAFF. CDR3 in DNA: TGTGCCAGCAGTGACAGGGGTGGGACTGAAGCTTTCTTT.

The chain links TRBV4-1 to TRBJ2-7, with 7 bases aligning to TRBD1. The germline gives CDR1 MGHRA, CDR2 YSYEKL. The CDR3 is made up of 15 amino acids. Trimming at V came to 4 bases and at J to 5 bases, leaving 11 bases not matched to a gene. The CDR3 DNA is TGCGCCAGCAGCCCGCGACAGGGTGTATCCCACGAGCAGTACTTC. Its translation is CASSPRQGVSHEQYF.

This chain's CDR3 is CASSPLPSSYNEQFF. In nucleotides, the CDR3 is TGTGCCAGCTCACCACTCCCGAGCTCCTACAATGAGCAGTTCTTC. The rearrangement joins TRBV18 to TRBJ2-1; D is uncertain. V lost 1 base, J lost 0 bases, and 7 bases lay in between. The CDR3 runs 15 residues. The germline gives CDR1 KGHSH, CDR2 LQKENI.

The chain uses TRBV7-2 and TRBJ1-2; 9 bases align to TRBD1. The CDR3 contains 11 residues. CDR1 is SGHTA and CDR2 is FQGNSA in the germline V gene. With V trimmed by 3 bases and J by 14 bases, 4 bases remained unmatched. The CDR3 here is CASSFDRGITF. As DNA, the CDR3 is TGTGCCAGCAGCTTCGACAGGGGGATAACCTTC.

The CDR3 loop reads CASSSGPSGDTQYF. CDR3 sequence (DNA): TGTGCCAGCAGCTCTGGACCAAGCGGGGATACGCAGTATTTT. J is TRBJ2-3 and V is TRBV11-2, with a tentative D call TRBD2 (6 bases). The V gene's germline CDR1 is SGHAT and CDR2 FQNNGV. CDR3 length equals 14 residues. Trimming took 4 bases from V and 6 from J, leaving 14 bases between them.

The gene calls are TRBV10-3 and TRBJ1-6; possible D gene TRBD1, 6 bases. Germline V gene lookup returns CDR1 ENHRY and CDR2 SYGVKD. There are 16 residues in the CDR3. The V gene lost 0 bases and the J gene lost 7 bases, with 13 bases spanning the gap. CDR3 coding DNA: TGTGCCATCAGTGAGTCCCCACAGGGTGAGAATTCACCCCTCCACTTT. It is translated as CAISESPQGENSPLHF.

V usage is TRBV25-1 and J usage is TRBJ2-5; 15 positions agree with TRBD2. The V segment lost 8 bases and the J segment 5 bases; nucleotides outside the gene matches: 6. In germline, CDR1 is MGHDK, CDR2 SYGVNS. This CDR3 is built from 15 residues. CDR3 amino acids: CASGGLAGGRETQYF. As DNA, the CDR3 is TGTGCCAGCGGGGGACTAGCGGGAGGACGGGAGACCCAGTACTTC. Full variable domain (rest looked up from reference TRBV25-1 and TRBJ2-5): EADIYQTPRYLVIGTGKKITLECSQTMGHDKMYWYQQDPGMELHLIHYSYGVNSTEKGDLSSESTVSRIRTEHFPLTLESARPSHTSQYLCASGGLAGGRETQYFGPGTRLLVL.

This rearrangement joins TRBV19 to TRBJ2-7; D is perhaps TRBD1 (5 bases). The CDR3 runs to 13 residues. Trimming removed 4 bases from V and 1 base from J, with 8 bases in between. Looked up from germline, CDR1 is LNHDA and CDR2 is SQIVND (reference sequence). DNA of the CDR3: TGTGCCAGTAGTACCCAGGGATCCTACGAGCAGTACTTC. It encodes CASSTQGSYEQYF.

The chain employs TRBV9 and TRBJ2-7, with D unclear. V was shortened by 1 base and J by 6 bases, with 20 bases between the two germline ends. The CDR3 sequence is 16 residues long. Germline loops: CDR1 SGDLS, CDR2 YYNGEE. In DNA form, the CDR3 reads TGTGCCAGCAGCGTATCACCCCTCATATCCTCAGGCGAGCAGTACTTC. This codes for CASSVSPLISSGEQYF.

The CDR3 sequence is CATLLGNTIYF. The CDR3 DNA is TGTGCCACCCTCCTCGGAAACACCATATATTTT. The rearrangement uses TRBV28 and TRBJ1-3; the D is unclear. The germline gives CDR1 MDHEN, CDR2 SYDVKM. With 10 bases removed from V and 4 bases from J, the gap between germline ends came to 8 bases. This CDR3 has 11 residues.

The rearrangement uses TRBV30 and TRBJ1-2; D is perhaps TRBD1 (5 bases). The V end lost 3 bases, the J end lost 4 bases, and 9 bases lay between the germline ends. This CDR3 has 12 residues. CDR1 is GTSNPN, CDR2 SVGIG, per germline (reference sequence). The CDR3 loop is CAWRDRAYGYTF. The DNA for the CDR3 is TGTGCCTGGAGAGACAGAGCCTATGGCTACACCTTC.

The J gene is TRBJ2-7, the V gene TRBV7-9; D gene uncertain. The CDR3 spans 15 residues. Deletions cut 5 bases from V and 0 bases from J, with 14 bases between. CDR1 and CDR2 from the germline V gene are SEHNR and FQNEAQ (reference sequence). CDR3: CASSKTGQSSYEQYF. The CDR3 nucleotides are TGTGCCAGCAGCAAAACTGGGCAAAGCTCCTACGAGCAGTACTTC.

The gene calls are TRBV2 and TRBJ2-1; possibly TRBD2 for D (6 bases). The germline gives CDR1 SNHLY, CDR2 FYNNEI. Trimming cost V 5 bases and J 12 bases, with 11 bases left between them. The CDR3 is 11 residues long. The CDR3 is CASSPPAGQFF. CDR3 DNA: TGTGCCAGCAGTCCCCCAGCGGGGCAGTTCTTC. Together with reference TRBV2 and TRBJ2-1, the CDR3 gives the full variable domain: EPEVTQTPSHQVTQMGQEVILRCVPISNHLYFYWYRQILGQKVEFLVSFYNNEISEKSEIFDDQFSVERPDGSNFTLKIRSTKLEDSAMYFCASSPPAGQFFGPGTRLTVL.

The chain recombines TRBV3-1 (or the pseudogene TRBV3-2) with TRBJ2-6, with D possibly TRBD1 on 5 matching bases. V was trimmed by 1 base and J by 2 bases, leaving 6 bases between them. The CDR3 consists of 15 residues. Germline CDR1 reads LGHDT; CDR2 reads YNNKEL (reference sequence). The CDR3 spells CASSQVDTGANVLTF. The CDR3 DNA is TGTGCCAGCAGCCAAGTGGACACTGGGGCCAACGTCCTGACTTTC.

This chain joins TRBV4-2 and TRBJ2-7; 8 bases agree with TRBD1. This CDR3 contains 15 residues. Per germline, CDR1 LGHNA and CDR2 YNFKEQ. J lost 2 bases, V lost 1 base, and 4 bases had no gene match. CDR3: CASSQGTGSTYEQYF. The CDR3 nucleotides read TGTGCCAGCAGCCAAGGGACAGGGTCCACCTACGAGCAGTACTTC.

This chain links TRBV2 with TRBJ2-7, with D possibly TRBD1 on 6 matching bases. Trimming shortened V by 3 bases and J by 2 bases, and 17 bases separated the two germline ends. The CDR3 runs to 16 residues. Looked up from germline, CDR1 is SNHLY and CDR2 is FYNNEI. CDR3 coding DNA: TGTGCCAGCAGTGATACAGGGAAATTGATTGCCTACGAGCAGTACTTC. Amino acids: CASSDTGKLIAYEQYF.

The chain recombines TRBV7-3 with TRBJ2-2; possible D gene TRBD2, 6 bases. Per germline, CDR1 SGHTA and CDR2 FQGTGA. Deletions cut 4 bases from V and 4 bases from J, with 16 bases between. CDR3 length: 16 residues. This chain's CDR3 is CASSSGGAQSTGELFF. The DNA of the CDR3 is TGTGCCAGCAGCTCCGGAGGGGCTCAATCCACCGGGGAGCTGTTTTTT.

V is TRBV4-2 and J is TRBJ2-5; D might be TRBD2 (6 bases). Trimming stripped 4 bases from V and 5 bases from J, with 14 bases between. The CDR3 extends over 14 amino acids. Germline CDR1 reads LGHNA; CDR2 reads YNFKEQ. The CDR3 reads CASSLAEGRETQYF. The CDR3 bases are TGTGCCAGCAGCCTCGCAGAGGGGAGGGAGACCCAGTACTTC.

V usage is TRBV15 and J usage is TRBJ2-1, with D possibly being TRBD2 (5 bases). CDR1 and CDR2 from the germline V gene are LNHNV and YYDKDF (reference sequence). The CDR3 spans 15 residues. V lost 1 base to trimming and J lost 0 bases, with 7 bases between them. CDR3 coding DNA: TGTGCCACCAGCAGAGGTGCGGGCTCCTACAATGAGCAGTTCTTC. Its translation: CATSRGAGSYNEQFF.

On this clone: One end of the junction is discordant with germline, which a read error may explain. The rearrangement uses TRBV29-1 and TRBJ2-3; D possibly corresponds to TRBD1 (6 bases). Germline lookup yields CDR1 SQVTM and CDR2 ANQGSEA. The CDR3 is 13 residues long. The CDR3 here is CSVEGQIKNTQYF. The CDR3 DNA sequence: TGCAGCGTGGAAGGACAGATTAAAAATACGCAGTATTTT.

This chain uses TRBV19 with TRBJ2-2; TRBD1 agrees at 7 bases. V shed 5 bases and J 0 bases; nucleotides not matched to a gene: 3. This CDR3 region has 15 residues. Germline CDR1 reads LNHDA; CDR2 reads SQIVND (reference sequence). CDR3 loop: CASSPGTANTGELFF. The CDR3 bases are TGTGCCAGTAGTCCCGGGACAGCGAACACCGGGGAGCTGTTTTTT. The full variable domain, its missing parts supplied by reference TRBV19 and TRBJ2-2, is DGGITQSPKYLFRKEGQNVTLSCEQNLNHDAMYWYRQDPGQGLRLIYYSQIVNDFQKGDIAEGYSVSREKKESFPLTVTSAQKNPTAFYLCASSPGTANTGELFFGEGSRLTVL.

The rearrangement joins TRBV28 to TRBJ2-7; 10 nucleotides line up with TRBD2. The CDR3 totals 14 residues. Germline loops: CDR1 MDHEN, CDR2 SYDVKM. V gave up 5 bases and J gave up 5 bases; unmatched junction bases: 6. The CDR3 spells CASSLAGALDEQYF. DNA of the CDR3: TGTGCCAGCAGTCTAGCGGGAGCTTTAGACGAGCAGTACTTC.

The chain is built from TRBV27 and TRBJ1-6; D gene unclear. V was pared by 6 bases and J by 15 bases, with 15 bases between. Germline V gene lookup returns CDR1 MNHEY and CDR2 SMNVEV (reference sequence). The CDR3 runs 12 residues. For the CDR3, the DNA is TGTGCCAGCAGCTCCCGAGGCCCGGGCCTCCACTTT. Protein: CASSSRGPGLHF.

The chain has TRBV12-3 or TRBV12-4 and TRBJ2-5; D not certain. There are 13 residues in the CDR3. Trimming cost V 6 bases and J 4 bases, with 12 bases left between them. CDR3 bases: TGTGCCAGCAGATACCAGGCCCGAGAGACCCAGTACTTC. Its translation: CASRYQARETQYF.

For this clone: Other DNA sequences in the same sample also yield this CDR3. The chain recombines TRBV7-2 with TRBJ2-2, with TRBD2 matching over 7 bases. Per germline, CDR1 SGHTA and CDR2 FQGNSA. V lost 1 base, J lost 1 base, and 3 bases stayed unmatched. The CDR3 has 16 amino acids. CDR3 nucleotide sequence: TGTGCCAGCAGCTTAGTTCCTAGCGGGAACACCGGGGAGCTGTTTTTT. Translation gives CASSLVPSGNTGELFF. Together with reference TRBV7-2 and TRBJ2-2, the CDR3 gives the full variable domain: GAGVSQSPSNKVTEKGKDVELRCDPISGHTALYWYRQSLGQGLEFLIYFQGNSAPDKSGLPSDRFSAERTGGSVSTLTIQRTQQEDSAVYLCASSLVPSGNTGELFFGEGSRLTVL.

The V gene is TRBV23-1, the J gene TRBJ2-5; TRBD1 matches 8 bases. TRBV23-1 is filed as an ORF, its function uncertain. The CDR3 contains 17 residues. V trimming: 6 bases; J trimming: 6 bases; junction bases outside the gene matches: 18. CDR3 nucleotides: TGCGCCAGCAGCACCGAAATCGACAGGGGAGCAGAGAAGACCCAGTACTTC. Translation: CASSTEIDRGAEKTQYF.

The chain recombines TRBV20-1 with TRBJ2-7; unclear D gene. The CDR3 has 14 residues. With 3 bases removed from V and 3 bases from J, the gap between germline ends came to 15 bases. Per germline, CDR1 DFQATT and CDR2 SNEGSKA (reference sequence). The CDR3 region has the DNA TGCAGTGCTAGTGTTTACACCCCAGGCTACGAGCAGTACTTC. Encoded protein: CSASVYTPGYEQYF.

The rearrangement uses TRBV4-1 and TRBJ1-2; possibly TRBD1 for D (5 bases). The CDR3 consists of 15 residues. Germline CDR1 is MGHRA and CDR2 is YSYEKL. V was clipped by 1 base and J by 0 bases, with 9 bases between them. The CDR3 protein is CASSQVGETNYGYTF. CDR3 coding DNA: TGCGCCAGCAGCCAAGTAGGGGAAACTAACTATGGCTACACCTTC.

This chain joins TRBV19 and TRBJ2-5; possible D gene TRBD1, 6 bases. This CDR3 contains 12 residues. Germline values: CDR1 LNHDA, CDR2 SQIVND (reference sequence). Trimming shortened V by 10 bases and J by 6 bases, and 15 bases separated the two germline ends. CDR3 loop: CATHDQGQTQYF. Written as DNA, the CDR3 is TGTGCCACCCACGACCAGGGGCAGACCCAGTACTTC.

The chain combines TRBV6-4 with TRBJ2-3; TRBD2 matches 15 bases. The CDR3 contains 18 residues. Germline CDR1 and CDR2: MRHNA and SNTAGT. The ends lost 4 bases at V and 6 bases at J; junction bases unmatched: 11. The CDR3 coding sequence is TGTGCCAGCAGTGCTTCGGGACTAGCGGGAGGAGGAAGGGATACGCAGTATTTT. Protein sequence: CASSASGLAGGGRDTQYF.